This section outlines one T cell receptor beta chain sequence together with its context. The antigen remains undetermined. The data were taken from a study of PD-1 blockade in classical Hodgkin lymphoma. Study findings and constraints: Underlying causes for the observed repertoire differences were not defined, possibly disease activity or prior therapy.

Data came from immunoSEQ multiplex PCR; TCRdb stores just in-frame clones and leaves some out. The profile shows about 4,200 clones, roughly 77% of them singletons. Each of the patients experienced relapse following autologous stem cell transplantation, and their brentuximab vedotin exposure differed. This TCR derives from a human donor with classical Hodgkin lymphoma. The sequences come from peripheral blood mononuclear cells (PBMCs), collected at baseline.

CDR3 nucleotide sequence: TGTGCCAGCAGCCCGGCAGGCGGGATCTACGAGCAGTACTTC. Translation gives CASSPAGGIYEQYF. The chain carries TRBV9 and TRBJ2-7, with D possibly matching TRBD2 (6 bases). The germline V gene encodes CDR1 SGDLS and CDR2 YYNGEE. V lost 4 bases, J lost 3 bases, and 14 bases lay in between. The CDR3 has 14 amino acids.